The TCR beta chain described here comes from a study of T cells in localized non-small cell lung cancer. Study-wide results and caveats: There were a median around 57 of the top 100 tumor clones appearing in adjacent lung. Uninvolved nearby lung showed the greatest T cell clonality, exceeding that found in tumor.

Profiled with immunoSEQ multiplex PCR; TCRdb holds only in-frame clones, not every one. The sample has tens of thousands of clones; about 88% are singletons. In the case of this clone: Its target is unknown.

J lost 4 bases, V lost 6 bases, and 7 bases had no gene match. CDR1 is MDHEN, CDR2 SYDVKM, per germline. This CDR3 region has 15 residues. The chain is built from TRBV28 and TRBJ2-5, with TRBD2 identical over 11 bases. The sequences come from peripheral blood, collected before any cancer treatment. The clonotype originates from a female donor older than 55 with stage III squamous cell lung carcinoma. CDR3 sequence (DNA): TGTGCCAGCAGCCCCCTAGCGGGAGGAACAGAGACCCAGTACTTC. Translated, it gives CASSPLAGGTETQYF.